Listed below are T cell receptor beta chains from one sample, sequenced in a study of T-cell reconstitution after alpha-beta-depleted transplantation in children. TCRdb re-called the PCR reads through MiXCR, storing one row per CDR3 protein. The profile shows 450,000 to 550,000 distinct CDR3 sequences, about 10% of them singletons. Here the sequenced sample was PBMCs, mostly from graft donor cells, taken 180 days after TCRalphabeta/CD19-depleted stem cell transplant. The receptors stem from a female patient aged 2-10 years who had a stem cell transplant for aplastic anemia, so the T cells may come from the graft donor. CDR3s include the opening cysteine and the closing phenylalanine or tryptophan. Fields, in order: J gene, clone size, V gene, CDR3 protein. Some rows mark clone size as missing; the rest say once, few, many or name a class of expanded clone.

J: TRBJ2-3; size: -; V: TRBV14; CDR3: CASSQAGEDTQYF
J: TRBJ2-5; size: many; V: TRBV20-1; CDR3: CSASPGSKETQYF
J: TRBJ2-5; size: few; V: TRBV15; CDR3: CATSPAGLQETQYF
J: TRBJ1-1; size: few; V: TRBV18; CDR3: CASSPQGQGRYTEAFF
J: TRBJ1-1; size: -; V: TRBV4-3; CDR3: CASSQVWFRAFKGAEAFF
J: TRBJ2-5; size: -; V: TRBV20-1; CDR3: CSARGDVRSSGSGETQYF
J: TRBJ1-4; size: few; V: TRBV29-1; CDR3: CSVGNRDANEKLFF
J: TRBJ1-2; size: many; V: TRBV3-1; CDR3: CASSRGDYGYTF
J: TRBJ2-1; size: -; V: TRBV7-2; CDR3: CASNRGGSSYNEQFF
J: TRBJ1-2; size: many; V: TRBV29-1; CDR3: CSVDRGGPGYTF
J: TRBJ2-1; size: few; V: TRBV5-5; CDR3: CASIPSTPNEQFF